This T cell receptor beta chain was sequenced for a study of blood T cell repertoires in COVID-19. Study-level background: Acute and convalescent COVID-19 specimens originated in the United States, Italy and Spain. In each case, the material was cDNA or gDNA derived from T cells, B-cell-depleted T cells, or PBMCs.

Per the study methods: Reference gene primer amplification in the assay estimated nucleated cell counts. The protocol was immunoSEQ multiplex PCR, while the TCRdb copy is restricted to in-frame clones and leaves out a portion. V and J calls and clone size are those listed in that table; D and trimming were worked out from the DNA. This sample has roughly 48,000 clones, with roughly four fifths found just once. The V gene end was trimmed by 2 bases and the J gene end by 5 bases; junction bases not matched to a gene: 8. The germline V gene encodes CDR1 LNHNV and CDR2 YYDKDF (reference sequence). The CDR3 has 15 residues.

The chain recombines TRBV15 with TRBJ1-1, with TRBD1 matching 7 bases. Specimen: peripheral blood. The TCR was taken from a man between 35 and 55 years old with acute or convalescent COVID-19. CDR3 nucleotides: TGTGCCACCAGCAGACAGGGGGGAAAGGGGACTGAAGCTTTCTTT. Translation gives CATSRQGGKGTEAFF.